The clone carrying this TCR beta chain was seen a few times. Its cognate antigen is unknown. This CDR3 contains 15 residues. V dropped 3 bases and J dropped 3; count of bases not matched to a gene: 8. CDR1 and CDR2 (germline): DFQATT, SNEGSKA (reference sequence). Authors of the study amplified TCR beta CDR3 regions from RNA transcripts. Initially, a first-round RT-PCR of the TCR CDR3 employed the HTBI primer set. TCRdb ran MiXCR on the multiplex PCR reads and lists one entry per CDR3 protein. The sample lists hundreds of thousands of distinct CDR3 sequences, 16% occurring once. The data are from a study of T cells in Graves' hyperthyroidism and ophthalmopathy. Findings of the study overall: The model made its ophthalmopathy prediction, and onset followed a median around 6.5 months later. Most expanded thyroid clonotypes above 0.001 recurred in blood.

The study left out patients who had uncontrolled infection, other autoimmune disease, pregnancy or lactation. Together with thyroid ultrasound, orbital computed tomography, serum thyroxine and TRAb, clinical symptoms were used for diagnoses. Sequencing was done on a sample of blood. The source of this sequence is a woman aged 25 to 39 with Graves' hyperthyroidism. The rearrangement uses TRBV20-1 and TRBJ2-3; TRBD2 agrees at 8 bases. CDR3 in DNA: TGCAGTGCTAGCCATAACGCGGGGGGAACAGATACGCAGTATTTT. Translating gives CSASHNAGGTDTQYF.